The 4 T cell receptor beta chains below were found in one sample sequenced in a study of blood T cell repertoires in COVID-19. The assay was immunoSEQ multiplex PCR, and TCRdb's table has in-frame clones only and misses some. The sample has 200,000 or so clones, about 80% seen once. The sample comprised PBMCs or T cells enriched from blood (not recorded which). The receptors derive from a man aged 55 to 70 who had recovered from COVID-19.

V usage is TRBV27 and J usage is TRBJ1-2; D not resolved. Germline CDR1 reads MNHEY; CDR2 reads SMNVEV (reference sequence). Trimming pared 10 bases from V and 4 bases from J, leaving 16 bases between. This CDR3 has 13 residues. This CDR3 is CATLALSGYGYTF. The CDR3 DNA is TGTGCCACCTTGGCCCTATCAGGCTATGGCTACACCTTC.

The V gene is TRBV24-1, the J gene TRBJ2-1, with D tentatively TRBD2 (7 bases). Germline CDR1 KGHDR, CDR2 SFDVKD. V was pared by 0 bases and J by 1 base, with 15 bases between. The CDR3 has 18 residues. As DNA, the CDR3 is TGTGCCACCAGTGATTTGCAAGGGGGGGATTTTTCCTACAATGAGCAGTTCTTC. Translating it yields CATSDLQGGDFSYNEQFF.

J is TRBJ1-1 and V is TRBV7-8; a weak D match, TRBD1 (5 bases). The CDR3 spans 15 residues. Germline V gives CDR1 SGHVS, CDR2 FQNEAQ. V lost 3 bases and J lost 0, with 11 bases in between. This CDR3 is CASSLQGAVNTEAFF. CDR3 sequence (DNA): TGTGCCAGCAGCTTGCAGGGTGCGGTGAACACTGAAGCTTTCTTT.

This CDR3 is CASSQDTGTGETQYF. The CDR3 DNA reads as TGCGCCAGCAGCCAGGACACAGGGACAGGGGAGACCCAGTACTTC. This chain connects TRBV4-3 to TRBJ2-5; the match to TRBD1 covers 9 bases. The CDR3 covers 15 residues. Germline V CDR1 and CDR2: LGHNA, YSLEER. The V segment lost 3 bases and the J segment 5 bases; nucleotides outside the gene matches: 7.